What follows are 2 T cell receptor beta chains derived from one specimen sequenced in a study of T cells in Graves' hyperthyroidism and ophthalmopathy. From RNA transcripts, TCR beta CDR3 regions were amplified. The HTBI primer set was used in a first-round RT-PCR of the TCR CDR3. TCRdb passed the multiplex PCR reads through MiXCR, listing each CDR3 protein once. Of around 490,000 distinct CDR3 sequences in the sample, 20% were seen once. The sample consisted of blood. The receptors originated from a man between 40 and 49 years old with Graves' ophthalmopathy.

The chain is built from TRBV6-2 or TRBV6-3 and TRBJ2-1, with 7 positions matching TRBD2. The CDR3 contains 16 residues. Germline V gene sequence: CDR1 MNHEY, CDR2 SVGEGT. The J segment lost 6 bases and the V segment lost 0 bases, leaving 8 bases of the junction unmatched. CDR3 amino acids: CASSYSVDGRLNEQFF. The CDR3 region has the DNA TGTGCCAGCAGTTACTCGGTTGACGGGAGGCTCAATGAGCAGTTCTTC.

This clonotype has at least ten counts. The genes are TRBV12-3 or TRBV12-4 and TRBJ2-1, with TRBD1 matching 8 bases. This CDR3 is 13 amino acids long. The trim removed 3 bases at V and 10 bases at J, leaving 5 bases unmatched. The CDR3, as DNA: TGTGCCAGCAGTTTTGGCAGGGGGCGAGAGCAGTTCTTC. Encoded protein: CASSFGRGREQFF.